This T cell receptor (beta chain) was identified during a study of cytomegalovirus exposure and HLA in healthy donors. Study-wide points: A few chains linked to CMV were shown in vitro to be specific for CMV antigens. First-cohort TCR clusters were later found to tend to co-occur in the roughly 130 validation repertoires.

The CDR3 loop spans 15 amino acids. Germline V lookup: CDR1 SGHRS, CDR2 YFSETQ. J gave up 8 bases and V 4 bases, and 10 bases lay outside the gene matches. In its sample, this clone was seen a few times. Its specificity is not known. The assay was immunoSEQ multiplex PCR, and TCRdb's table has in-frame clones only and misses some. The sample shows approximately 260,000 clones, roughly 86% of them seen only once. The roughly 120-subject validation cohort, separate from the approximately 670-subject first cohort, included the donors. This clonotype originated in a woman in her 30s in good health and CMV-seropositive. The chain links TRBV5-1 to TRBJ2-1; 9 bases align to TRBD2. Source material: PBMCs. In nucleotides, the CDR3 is TGCGCCAGCAGCGCAATAGCGGGAGAGCTCTATGAGCAGTTCTTC. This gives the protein CASSAIAGELYEQFF.